The clone carrying this TCR beta chain occurred many times. Because the CDR3's place on the DNA is in doubt, the DNA is left out and the CDR3 is given as listed by TCRdb. This entry belongs to a study of early T cells in non-severe SARS-CoV-2 infection. The TCR library protocol was used to attach unique molecular identifiers. These identifiers were attached to individual cDNA molecules. From the 5' RACE reads, TCRdb called clonotypes with MiXCR, one entry per CDR3 protein. The table lists tens of thousands of distinct CDR3 sequences, 4.5% to 6% of them singletons. Germline CDR1 SGDLS, CDR2 YYNGEE. The CDR3 is 15 amino acids in total, end residues counted.

J is TRBJ1-2 and V is TRBV9; the D segment call TRBD1 is taken from the table without a DNA check. The clonotype was recovered from an adult who was a healthcare worker with PCR-confirmed SARS-CoV-2 infection or an uninfected control (not recorded which). Sample: whole blood. This CDR3 reads CASSVGQGSTYGHTF.